This TCR beta chain was obtained from a study of T-cell reconstitution after alpha-beta-depleted transplantation in children. Findings and limits, study-wide: One year post-transplant, T-cell counts and diversity were largely derived from T cells produced anew. Surviving recipient T cells and intrathymic progenitors accounted for some patients' high TCRbeta diversity at day 60. Reported findings indicate that, about two months after transplant, alpha-beta T cells came from several hundred expanded clones, which were derived from non-depleted graft cells.

Unique molecular identifiers were built into the TCRbeta library. TCRdb re-analysed the PCR reads in MiXCR, keeping a single row per CDR3 protein. This table has 80,000 or so distinct CDR3 sequences, about 14% appearing once. This clonotype was counted at least ten times. Its antigen is not identified. This receptor was taken from a male patient under 10 years old who had a stem cell transplant for acute lymphoblastic leukemia, so the T cells may come from the graft donor. The specimen comprised PBMCs, mostly from graft donor cells, sampled 180 days after TCRalphabeta/CD19-depleted stem cell transplant.

CDR3 in amino acids: CASSPPGGPGLDRGNQPQHF. The DNA of the CDR3 is TGTGCCAGCAGTCCCCCGGGGGGTCCCGGATTAGACCGAGGCAATCAGCCCCAGCATTTT. V gene TRBV6-2 or TRBV6-3 combines with J gene TRBJ1-5; D is perhaps TRBD1 (5 bases). This CDR3 is 20 amino acids long. Trimming shortened V by 5 bases and J by 2 bases, and 28 bases separated the two germline ends. Looked up from germline, CDR1 is MNHEY and CDR2 is SVGEGT.